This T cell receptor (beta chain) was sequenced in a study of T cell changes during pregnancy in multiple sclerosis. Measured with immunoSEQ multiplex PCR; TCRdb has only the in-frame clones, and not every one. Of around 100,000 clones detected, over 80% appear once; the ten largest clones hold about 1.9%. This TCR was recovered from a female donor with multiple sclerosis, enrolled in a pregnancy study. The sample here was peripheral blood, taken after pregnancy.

The CDR3 spells CASSRDRDYEQYF. CDR3 in DNA: TGTGCCAGCAGTCGGGACAGGGACTACGAGCAGTACTTC. The V gene is TRBV6-6, the J gene TRBJ2-7; 9 nucleotides line up with TRBD1. V lost 5 bases and J lost 3; bases outside the gene matches: 2. Germline values: CDR1 MNHNY, CDR2 SVGAGI (reference sequence). CDR3 size: 13 residues.